Detailed here is one T cell receptor (beta chain). Its antigen is still unknown. The CDR3 is 13 residues long. With 5 bases clipped from V and 3 bases from J, the junction kept 1 base outside the gene matches. Germline values: CDR1 LGHNA, CDR2 YNFKEQ. The data were taken from a study of T cells in localized non-small cell lung cancer. Points from the study as a whole: Since sequencing was restricted to only one region of the tumor, intratumor heterogeneity remains a possibility. Adjacent lung held a median around 60 of the top 100 tumor clones. Uninvolved adjacent lung had more T cell clonality than any other tissue, topping tumor. The study linked higher blood T cell density to longer overall survival.

Libraries were prepared by immunoSEQ multiplex PCR; TCRdb keeps only in-frame clonotypes and omits some of them. The table lists about 36,000 clones, around 88% of them singletons. The TCR was taken from a woman aged 40 to 75 with stage I lung adenocarcinoma. The V call is TRBV4-2, the J call TRBJ2-3, with 8 bases lining up with TRBD1. The sample here was peripheral blood, taken before any cancer treatment. The CDR3 coding sequence is TGTGCCAGCAGCAGGACAGGGACAGATACGCAGTATTTT. Its protein is CASSRTGTDTQYF.